This T cell receptor beta chain is from a study of blood T cell repertoires in COVID-19. Sequencing used immunoSEQ multiplex PCR; TCRdb keeps in-frame clones, though not all of them. The table has about 190,000 clones, about 84% seen once. Trimming left V 0 bases short and J 6 bases short, with 24 bases between. Germline V gives CDR1 LGHNA, CDR2 YNFKEQ. This CDR3 spans 18 amino acids. Sequencing was performed on PBMCs or T cells enriched from blood (not recorded which). The TCR was taken from a man aged 40-49 years with acute COVID-19. This rearrangement joins TRBV4-2 to TRBJ2-7; D might be TRBD2 (5 bases). The CDR3 DNA is TGTGCCAGCAGCCAAGATAGGTCTCCTGGACTTCCCGTGGGCGAGCAGTACTTC. It codes for CASSQDRSPGLPVGEQYF.